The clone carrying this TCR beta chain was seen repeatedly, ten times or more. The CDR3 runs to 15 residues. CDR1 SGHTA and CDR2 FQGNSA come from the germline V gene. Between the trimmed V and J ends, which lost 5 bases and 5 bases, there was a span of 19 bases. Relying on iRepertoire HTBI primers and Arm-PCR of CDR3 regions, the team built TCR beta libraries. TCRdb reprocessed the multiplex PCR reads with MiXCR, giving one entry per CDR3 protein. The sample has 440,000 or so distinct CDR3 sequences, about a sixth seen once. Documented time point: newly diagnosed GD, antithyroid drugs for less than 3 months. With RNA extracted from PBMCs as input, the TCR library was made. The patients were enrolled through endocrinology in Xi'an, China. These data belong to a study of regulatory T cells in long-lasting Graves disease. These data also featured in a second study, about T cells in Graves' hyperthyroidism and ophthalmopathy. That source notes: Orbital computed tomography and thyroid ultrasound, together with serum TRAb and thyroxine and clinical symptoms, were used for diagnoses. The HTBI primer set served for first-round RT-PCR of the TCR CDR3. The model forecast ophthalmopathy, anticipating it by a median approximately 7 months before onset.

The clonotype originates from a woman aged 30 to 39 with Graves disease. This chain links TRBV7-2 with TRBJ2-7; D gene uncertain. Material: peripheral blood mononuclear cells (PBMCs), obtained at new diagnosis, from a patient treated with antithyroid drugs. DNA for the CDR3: TGTGCCAGCAGCCCCACTTTGTCGCCCTATGACGAGCAGTACTTC. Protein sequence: CASSPTLSPYDEQYF.